Each of the 20 T cell receptor beta chains below was sequenced from the same sample in a study of human CD8 memory T cell subsets. UMI-labeled 5' RACE was used, and it produced the TCR beta libraries. TCRdb reprocessed the 5' RACE reads; each CDR3 protein has one entry and no DNA is given. In total, the table holds about 10,000 distinct CDR3 sequences. Sequences were obtained from CD8+ T cells from PBMCs. The receptors here all came from a human donor in good health.

J is TRBJ2-7 and V is TRBV20-1; TCRdb outputs TRBD1, but without DNA this stays unchecked. The CDR3 consists of 14 residues. Germline lookup yields CDR1 DFQATT and CDR2 SNEGSKA (reference sequence). The CDR3 region is CSARDVQGAYEQYF.

This clonotype ranks as large (0.1 to 1%) in terms of frequency. This chain links TRBV5-5 with TRBJ1-6. The germline V gene encodes CDR1 SGHKS and CDR2 YYEKEE (reference sequence). The CDR3 contains 12 residues. CDR3: CASSLQSSPLHF.

This clonotype shows up as medium-sized by frequency. V is TRBV11-2 and J is TRBJ2-5. The germline V gene has CDR1 SGHAT and CDR2 FQNNGV. This CDR3 is 14 amino acids long. The CDR3 sequence is CASSLAVFQETQYF. The variable domain in full, completed from reference TRBV11-2 and TRBJ2-5, reads EAGVAQSPRYKIIEKRQSVAFWCNPISGHATLYWYQQILGQGPKLLIQFQNNGVVDDSQLPKDRFSAERLKGVDSTLKIQPAKLEDSAVYLCASSLAVFQETQYFGPGTRLLVL.

The chain is built from TRBV20-1 and TRBJ2-2; TCRdb picks TRBD2, but there is no DNA to check that call. The CDR3 has 14 amino acids. Germline loops: CDR1 DFQATT, CDR2 SNEGSKA (reference sequence). The CDR3 sequence is CSAQPGLAGGELFF.

The chain employs TRBV7-9 and TRBJ2-3; checking the TCRdb D call of TRBD1 is not possible without DNA. This CDR3 contains 17 residues. Germline loops: CDR1 SEHNR, CDR2 FQNEAQ (reference sequence). CDR3 loop: CASSKRTTGGITDTQYF.

The J gene is TRBJ1-4, the V gene TRBV9; as DNA is missing, the TRBD1 call by TCRdb cannot be tested. Germline CDR1 reads SGDLS; CDR2 reads YYNGEE. The CDR3 is 14 residues long. The CDR3 here is CASSVEGANEKLFF.

The rearrangement joins TRBV3-1 to TRBJ1-1. Germline V gene data show CDR1 as LGHDT and CDR2 as YNNKEL (reference sequence). This CDR3 has 14 amino acids. This chain's CDR3 is CASSQLYGDTEAFF.

The gene calls are TRBV10-3 and TRBJ1-6; TCRdb designates TRBD1, a call that cannot be tested without DNA. The CDR3 consists of 14 residues. Germline V gene data show CDR1 as ENHRY and CDR2 as SYGVKD. The CDR3 is CAISARGENSPLHF.

The J gene is TRBJ2-1, the V gene TRBV6-5. Germline CDR1 and CDR2: MNHEY and SVGAGI. This CDR3 spans 14 amino acids. CDR3 amino acids: CASSYPNAYNEQFF.

The chain employs TRBV14 and TRBJ2-7. In germline, CDR1 is SGHDN, CDR2 FVKESK. The CDR3 is made up of 16 amino acids. The CDR3 here is CASSQDATSFSYEQYF.

The chain joins TRBV29-1 to TRBJ2-1; TCRdb calls TRBD2, which cannot be checked without DNA. Germline-derived CDR1 and CDR2 are SQVTM and ANQGSEA. This CDR3 has 16 amino acids. The CDR3 reads CSVEETSGSSYNEQFF.

The V call is TRBV29-1, the J call TRBJ1-1. The CDR3 contains 14 residues. CDR1 is SQVTM, CDR2 ANQGSEA, per germline. The CDR3 loop reads CSVWIGRRNTEAFF.

The V and J genes are TRBV12-3 or TRBV12-4 and TRBJ2-1; TCRdb's D call, TRBD2, is unchecked because there is no DNA. The CDR3 contains 12 residues. The CDR3 reads CASSFEGNEQFF.

The CDR3 reads CASSLVTDTGELFF. The gene calls are TRBV7-2 and TRBJ2-2. The CDR3 is 14 residues long. The V gene's germline CDR1 is SGHTA and CDR2 FQGNSA.

The gene calls are TRBV28 and TRBJ2-7; the D call from TCRdb, TRBD1, cannot be confirmed without DNA. This CDR3 is built from 15 residues. Looked up from germline, CDR1 is MDHEN and CDR2 is SYDVKM. The CDR3 sequence: CASSLSRQGTYEQYF.

This chain connects TRBV7-8 to TRBJ2-5; no DNA is available, so the TRBD1 call from TCRdb remains unchecked. Germline-derived CDR1 and CDR2 are SGHVS and FQNEAQ. The CDR3 is 17 amino acids. CDR3 amino acids: CASSGPYGPGGQETQYF.

The chain couples TRBV21-1 to TRBJ2-7; TCRdb's D gene call, TRBD2, goes unchecked for lack of DNA. TRBV21-1 is a documented pseudogene. CDR3 length: 16 amino acids. The CDR3 loop is CASNNSGTSPVCEQYF.

The V call is TRBV5-1, the J call TRBJ2-1; the TRBD2 assignment by TCRdb is unverifiable without DNA. There are 15 residues in the CDR3. Germline V CDR1 and CDR2: SGHRS, YFSETQ. CDR3 residues: CASSLGLAGILEQFF.

This chain connects TRBV5-6 to TRBJ2-2; TCRdb selects TRBD1, and the lack of DNA leaves this call unchecked. CDR3 length: 16 residues. CDR1 SGHDT and CDR2 YYEEEE come from the germline V gene. The CDR3 loop is CASSLAFQGRTGELFF.

The chain links TRBV4-1 to TRBJ2-2; TCRdb designates TRBD1, a call that cannot be tested without DNA. The CDR3 extends over 15 amino acids. Germline assignment: CDR1 MGHRA and CDR2 YSYEKL. CDR3: CASSQEQGFAGELFF.